These 25 T cell receptor beta chains were all obtained from the same sample, sequenced in a study of cytomegalovirus exposure and HLA in healthy donors. Amplification used 60 Vbeta primers and 13 Jbeta primers. Profiled with immunoSEQ multiplex PCR; TCRdb holds only in-frame clones, not every one. Here the sample spans 65,000 or so clones, 70% to 80% being singletons. The sequenced sample consisted of PBMCs. Source of these receptors: a girl between 5 and 17 years old in good health and CMV-seropositive.

This clone was recorded a few times. V usage is TRBV27 and J usage is TRBJ2-7, with TRBD2 matching 7 bases. The CDR3 covers 14 residues. Unmatched junction bases numbered 5, after V lost 0 bases and J lost 6 bases. Germline V gene data show CDR1 as MNHEY and CDR2 as SMNVEV (reference sequence). CDR3 nucleotide sequence: TGTGCCAGCAGTTTATCGACGGGAGGCTCCGAGCAGTACTTC. Translation: CASSLSTGGSEQYF.

V usage is TRBV27 and J usage is TRBJ2-7, with D perhaps matching TRBD2 (6 bases). The V end was cut by 4 bases, the J end by 2 bases, with 12 bases between. There are 14 residues in the CDR3. Germline V CDR1 and CDR2: MNHEY, SMNVEV (reference sequence). The CDR3: CASSSNLAPYEQYF. As DNA, the CDR3 is TGTGCCAGCAGTTCCAATCTAGCGCCCTACGAGCAGTACTTC.

V is TRBV29-1 and J is TRBJ2-7; 8 nucleotides line up with TRBD1. V shed 2 bases, J shed 5 bases, and the junction held 11 bases outside the gene matches. The CDR3 is made up of 15 amino acids. CDR1 is SQVTM, CDR2 ANQGSEA, per germline. The CDR3 loop reads CSVEQMRTGRDEQYF. The CDR3 nucleotides read TGCAGCGTTGAACAGATGAGGACAGGGCGGGACGAGCAGTACTTC.

This chain joins TRBV28 and TRBJ1-5; TRBD1 matches 11 bases. CDR1 and CDR2 (germline): MDHEN, SYDVKM. Unmatched junction bases numbered 5, after V lost 6 bases and J lost 7 bases. The CDR3 loop spans 14 amino acids. CDR3 residues: CASRGQGGVQPQHF. DNA for the CDR3: TGTGCCAGCAGGGGACAGGGGGGGGTACAGCCCCAGCATTTT.

This chain uses TRBV2 with TRBJ2-2; 8 nucleotides agree with TRBD2. CDR1 is SNHLY and CDR2 is FYNNEI in the germline V gene. CDR3 length equals 15 residues. With 6 bases clipped from V and 8 bases from J, the junction kept 11 bases outside the gene matches. The CDR3 protein is CASRAGLVGTGELFF. Written as DNA, the CDR3 is TGTGCCAGCAGGGCGGGACTAGTCGGGACGGGGGAGCTGTTTTTT. Drawing the rest from reference TRBV2 and TRBJ2-2, the complete variable domain is EPEVTQTPSHQVTQMGQEVILRCVPISNHLYFYWYRQILGQKVEFLVSFYNNEISEKSEIFDDQFSVERPDGSNFTLKIRSTKLEDSAMYFCASRAGLVGTGELFFGEGSRLTVL.

The rearrangement links TRBV29-1 to TRBJ2-1; D might be TRBD2 (5 bases). The CDR3 extends over 15 amino acids. The V gene's germline CDR1 is SQVTM and CDR2 ANQGSEA. V gave up 3 bases and J gave up 0 bases, with 12 bases separating them. The CDR3, as DNA: TGCAGCGTTGAGGTTTTAGGGAGCTCCTACAATGAGCAGTTCTTC. Its translation: CSVEVLGSSYNEQFF.

The V and J genes are TRBV30 and TRBJ2-7; no clear D. This CDR3 has 13 amino acids. Germline V gene data show CDR1 as GTSNPN and CDR2 as SVGIG (reference sequence). V was clipped by 0 bases and J by 0 bases, with 6 bases between them. CDR3 DNA sequence: TGTGCCTGGAGTGTAACAGACTCCTACGAGCAGTACTTC. This codes for CAWSVTDSYEQYF.

The V call is TRBV18, the J call TRBJ1-5, with 8 bases identical to TRBD1. V was clipped by 3 bases and J by 5 bases; unmatched bases: 6. The CDR3 has 15 amino acids. CDR1 is KGHSH, CDR2 LQKENI, per germline. CDR3 DNA: TGTGCCAGCTCACCGCAGGGGGCGCGGGATCAGCCCCAGCATTTT. Translating it yields CASSPQGARDQPQHF.

V is TRBV28 and J is TRBJ2-5, with D perhaps TRBD1 (5 bases). The CDR3 sequence is 13 residues long. Trimming left V 6 bases short and J 0 bases short, with 8 bases between. The germline V gene has CDR1 MDHEN and CDR2 SYDVKM. CDR3 residues: CASRPGNQETQYF. The DNA of the CDR3 is TGTGCCAGCAGGCCAGGGAACCAAGAGACCCAGTACTTC.

V usage is TRBV6-5 and J usage is TRBJ1-1; possible D gene TRBD1, 5 bases. Germline V gene data show CDR1 as MNHEY and CDR2 as SVGAGI. The CDR3 has 14 amino acids. The ends were cut back, 0 bases at V and 3 bases at J, with 8 bases in the middle. The CDR3 here is CASSYSDRHTEAFF. The DNA of the CDR3 is TGTGCCAGCAGTTACTCAGACAGACACACTGAAGCTTTCTTT.

This chain links TRBV6-1 with TRBJ1-1, with 7 bases identical to TRBD1. J gave up 1 base and V 6 bases, and 5 bases lay outside the gene matches. The CDR3 extends over 14 amino acids. Germline CDR1 and CDR2: MNHNS and SASEGT. The CDR3 region has the DNA TGTGCCAGCAGCTGGGACAGCAAGAACACTGAAGCTTTCTTT. Translation: CASSWDSKNTEAFF.

The sample holds a few counts of this clone. CDR3: CASSYSRDRVYEQFF. In DNA form, the CDR3 reads TGTGCCAGCAGTTACTCCCGGGACAGGGTCTATGAGCAGTTCTTC. V and J are TRBV6-5 and TRBJ2-1; 9 bases line up with TRBD1. The CDR3 runs to 15 residues. Per the germline V gene, CDR1 is MNHEY and CDR2 is SVGAGI. V was pared by 0 bases and J by 8 bases, with 5 bases of the junction left unmatched.

The gene calls are TRBV25-1 and TRBJ2-2, with D hard to call. The germline CDR1 and CDR2 sequences are MGHDK and SYGVNS. The germline V and J ends were trimmed by 3 bases and 3 bases, with 8 bases remaining between them. This CDR3 comprises 14 residues. The CDR3 DNA sequence: TGTGCCAGCAGTGAGTACAGATACACCGGGGAGCTGTTTTTT. It yields the protein CASSEYRYTGELFF.

V gene TRBV28 combines with J gene TRBJ2-2, with D maybe TRBD2 (5 bases). Per germline, CDR1 MDHEN and CDR2 SYDVKM. V dropped 7 bases and J dropped 7 bases, with 25 bases sitting between them. This CDR3 is 17 amino acids long. The CDR3 protein is CASTTSSLGSGSGELFF. In DNA form, the CDR3 reads TGTGCCAGCACCACGAGCAGTCTAGGGAGTGGTAGCGGGGAGCTGTTTTTT.

The chain carries TRBV4-2 and TRBJ2-6, with a tentative D call TRBD1 (6 bases). Trimming took off 1 base at V and 4 bases at J, with 14 bases between the two ends. CDR3 length equals 17 residues. CDR1 and CDR2 from the germline V gene are LGHNA and YNFKEQ. CDR3 in DNA: TGTGCCAGCAGCCAAGTGGTGGGGGCTGGGGGGGCCAACGTCCTGACTTTC. Its translation: CASSQVVGAGGANVLTF.

This clone is a singleton in its sample. CDR3 nucleotide sequence: TGCGCCAGCAGCGCCGGGCCCGAGGGACTACGGGAGCAGTACTTC. Its translation: CASSAGPEGLREQYF. This chain connects TRBV5-1 to TRBJ2-7; 7 bases agree with TRBD2. With 4 bases clipped from V and 7 bases from J, the junction kept 14 bases outside the gene matches. The CDR3 is 15 residues long. Germline loops: CDR1 SGHRS, CDR2 YFSETQ.

The chain combines TRBV2 with TRBJ1-5; 11 bases are shared with TRBD1. J gave up 0 bases and V 5 bases, and 9 bases lay outside the gene matches. Germline V gene lookup returns CDR1 SNHLY and CDR2 FYNNEI. The CDR3 length is 18 residues. The CDR3 DNA reads as TGTGCCAGCAGTTCCGGGACAGGGGGTCCCTTTAGCAATCAGCCCCAGCATTTT. Residues: CASSSGTGGPFSNQPQHF.

V is TRBV6-5 and J is TRBJ2-5; the match to TRBD2 covers 7 bases. CDR3 length equals 15 residues. The V and J ends lost 5 bases and 5 bases, in that order; junction bases with no gene match: 11. Germline CDR1 reads MNHEY; CDR2 reads SVGAGI. The CDR3 sequence is CASSRPGRAGETQYF. For the CDR3, the DNA is TGTGCCAGCAGTCGCCCTGGGAGGGCAGGTGAGACCCAGTACTTC.

The chain combines TRBV6-5 with TRBJ1-1, with 9 bases aligning to TRBD1. CDR1 MNHEY and CDR2 SVGAGI come from the germline V gene. The J segment lost 6 bases and the V segment lost 1 base, leaving 6 bases of the junction unmatched. The CDR3 has 15 amino acids. Written as DNA, the CDR3 is TGTGCCAGCAGTTACTTGGGACAGGGAATGGCTGAAGCTTTCTTT. It codes for CASSYLGQGMAEAFF.

The chain joins TRBV29-1 to TRBJ2-3, with 9 bases identical to TRBD1. This CDR3 has 14 amino acids. Germline lookup yields CDR1 SQVTM and CDR2 ANQGSEA. The junction had 11 bases not matched to a gene; V was cut back by 7 bases and J by 6 bases. In DNA form, the CDR3 reads TGCAGCGGCCAGACAGGGGGACGGTCCGATACGCAGTATTTT. Its translation is CSGQTGGRSDTQYF.

The rearrangement uses TRBV21-1 and TRBJ2-2; the table assigns TRBD2, which was not confirmed against the DNA. TRBV21-1 is flagged as a pseudogene. The CDR3 totals 18 residues. The CDR3 spells CARGEGGQVVPYTGELFF. CDR3 coding DNA: TGTGCCAGGGGGGAGGGGGGCCAGGTCGTCCCTTACACCGGGGAGCTGTTTTTT.

This rearrangement joins TRBV2 to TRBJ2-1; 11 bases agree with TRBD2. The germline CDR1 and CDR2 sequences are SNHLY and FYNNEI. The CDR3 loop spans 20 amino acids. V gave up 0 bases and J gave up 4 bases; unmatched junction bases: 14. CDR3 bases: TGTGCCAGCAGTGAAGCGCTTATCTTACTAGCGGGAGTTTCTTACAATGAGCAGTTCTTC. Its translation: CASSEALILLAGVSYNEQFF.

The rearrangement joins TRBV27 to TRBJ2-2; 7 bases agree with TRBD1. The junction had 7 bases not matched to a gene; V was cut back by 8 bases and J by 7 bases. The CDR3 is made up of 13 amino acids. The germline gives CDR1 MNHEY, CDR2 SMNVEV (reference sequence). The CDR3 is CASQGQVGGELFF. DNA of the CDR3: TGTGCCAGCCAAGGACAGGTTGGCGGGGAGCTGTTTTTT.

The rearrangement uses TRBV5-4 and TRBJ1-4; 7 nucleotides align to TRBD1. The trim removed 1 base at V and 7 bases at J, leaving 4 bases unmatched. The CDR3 runs to 14 residues. Germline loops: CDR1 SGHNT, CDR2 YYREEE (reference sequence). The CDR3: CASSLPGGGEKLFF. CDR3 DNA sequence: TGTGCCAGCAGCTTGCCAGGGGGAGGTGAAAAACTGTTTTTT. The whole variable domain, remainder taken from reference TRBV5-4 and TRBJ1-4, is ETGVTQSPTHLIKTRGQQVTLRCSSQSGHNTVSWYQQALGQGPQFIFQYYREEENGRGNFPPRFSGLQFPNYSSELNVNALELDDSALYLCASSLPGGGEKLFFGSGTQLSVL.

This chain joins TRBV28 and TRBJ1-2, with D unresolved. The CDR3 covers 17 residues. Trimming shortened V by 6 bases and J by 1 base, and 21 bases separated the two germline ends. Per the germline V gene, CDR1 is MDHEN and CDR2 is SYDVKM. The CDR3 spells CASSLTIVINGNYGYTF. CDR3 nucleotide sequence: TGTGCCAGCAGCCTGACTATCGTGATCAACGGTAACTATGGCTACACCTTC.